These 15 T cell receptor beta chains were sequenced from one sample in a study of early T cells in non-severe SARS-CoV-2 infection. TCRdb re-analysed the 5' RACE reads in MiXCR, keeping a single row per CDR3 protein. The sample holds 40,000 to 55,000 distinct CDR3 sequences, about 6% seen once. Specimen: whole blood, collected at baseline. Every receptor here comes from an adult who was a healthcare worker with PCR-confirmed SARS-CoV-2 infection or an uninfected control (not recorded which).

Many counts were recorded for this clonotype. The gene calls are TRBV5-1 and TRBJ2-5, with unresolved D. Germline loops: CDR1 SGHRS, CDR2 YFSETQ. Trimming stripped 4 bases from V and 2 bases from J, with 6 bases between. The CDR3 has 12 amino acids. The CDR3 DNA sequence: TGCGCCAGCAGCAAGAATCAAGAGACCCAGTACTTC. Amino acids: CASSKNQETQYF.

This clonotype has only a few counts. This chain links TRBV5-6 with TRBJ2-7, with D hard to call. This CDR3 has 14 amino acids. Germline V gives CDR1 SGHDT, CDR2 YYEEEE. Trimming removed 6 bases from V and 1 base from J, with 14 bases in between. CDR3 DNA: TGTGCCAGCAACAAACCAGGTGGGTCCTACGAGCAGTACTTC. Amino acid sequence: CASNKPGGSYEQYF.

In its sample, this clonotype was seen a few times. The V and J genes are TRBV5-1 and TRBJ2-3; 7 bases align to TRBD1. CDR1 is SGHRS, CDR2 YFSETQ, per germline. V was clipped by 2 bases and J by 2 bases; unmatched bases: 5. The CDR3 spans 15 residues. The DNA of the CDR3 is TGCGCCAGCAGCTTAGGGACAGCGATCACAGATACGCAGTATTTT. Protein sequence: CASSLGTAITDTQYF.

The chain combines TRBV20-1 with TRBJ2-1; 10 bases agree with TRBD2. CDR1 and CDR2 (germline): DFQATT, SNEGSKA (reference sequence). The CDR3 extends over 14 amino acids. V was pared by 6 bases and J by 6 bases, with 8 bases of the junction left unmatched. This chain's CDR3 is CSARLAGSPNEQFF. Here the CDR3 DNA reads TGCAGTGCCAGACTAGCGGGCTCCCCCAATGAGCAGTTCTTC.

This clonotype was seen many times. The rearrangement joins TRBV7-2 to TRBJ2-3; TRBD1 matches at 7 bases. The germline CDR1 and CDR2 sequences are SGHTA and FQGNSA. This CDR3 contains 14 residues. V was pared by 5 bases and J by 9 bases, with 11 bases of the junction left unmatched. Written as DNA, the CDR3 is TGTGCCAGCAGCCCTCGGACAGGAGATTTGACGCAGTATTTT. It yields the protein CASSPRTGDLTQYF.

The chain's CDR3 is CASSLRLAGARGIDTQYF. The DNA of the CDR3 is TGTGCCAGCAGCTTAAGGCTAGCGGGGGCTCGGGGTATTGATACGCAGTATTTT. The chain uses TRBV7-2 and TRBJ2-3; 10 nucleotides line up with TRBD2. The CDR3 has 18 amino acids. Trimming took 2 bases from V and 6 from J; bases not matched to a gene: 14. Germline V gene sequence: CDR1 SGHTA, CDR2 FQGNSA.

This clonotype has ten or more counts. The chain is built from TRBV6-2 or TRBV6-3 and TRBJ2-7; D not resolved. The CDR3 sequence is 13 residues long. Looked up from germline, CDR1 is MNHEY and CDR2 is SVGEGT. V lost 5 bases and J lost 3, with 11 bases in between. The CDR3 region has the DNA TGTGCCAGCAGTCAGAACCCCCGCTACGAGCAGTACTTC. Its translation: CASSQNPRYEQYF.

In this sample, this clonotype turned up many times. The chain joins TRBV11-2 to TRBJ2-1; no definite D call. The CDR3 totals 13 residues. Germline CDR1 and CDR2: SGHAT and FQNNGV. Deletions cut 0 bases from V and 10 bases from J, with 10 bases between. Here the CDR3 reads CASSLDRAREQFF. As DNA, the CDR3 is TGTGCCAGCAGCTTAGATCGCGCGCGCGAGCAGTTCTTC.

The chain links TRBV27 to TRBJ2-7, with a tentative D call TRBD2 (6 bases). This CDR3 has 18 amino acids. Germline CDR1 is MNHEY and CDR2 is SMNVEV (reference sequence). The CDR3 sequence is CALAVRMRGGRGRYEQYF. The CDR3 DNA reads as TGTGCGCTAGCAGTTAGAATGCGGGGCGGTCGGGGCCGTTACGAGCAGTACTTC.

This clonotype appeared many times. The CDR3 DNA is TGTGCCAGCAGCTTAGCTGGGGGGGCCCGGGCTTTCTTT. This translates into CASSLAGGARAFF. This chain links TRBV7-8 with TRBJ1-1; a weak D match, TRBD1 (6 bases). The CDR3 has 13 residues. V shed 0 bases and J shed 11 bases, with 13 bases lying between them. Germline CDR1 is SGHVS and CDR2 is FQNEAQ. Using reference TRBV7-8 and TRBJ1-1 for the parts outside the CDR3, the full variable domain is GAGVSQSPRYKVAKRGQDVALRCDPISGHVSLFWYQQALGQGPEFLTYFQNEAQLDKSGLPSDRFFAERPEGSVSTLKIQRTQQEDSAVYLCASSLAGGARAFFGQGTRLTVV.

Many counts were recorded for this clonotype. The chain employs TRBV6-5 and TRBJ2-1; D is unresolved. Deletions cut 4 bases from V and 3 bases from J, with 13 bases between. Germline lookup yields CDR1 MNHEY and CDR2 SVGAGI. This CDR3 is 15 amino acids long. The DNA of the CDR3 is TGTGCCAGCAGTTCCCCGAACACGGTCTACAATGAGCAGTTCTTC. This gives the protein CASSSPNTVYNEQFF.

This clonotype was observed at least ten times. The chain is built from TRBV20-1 and TRBJ2-1, with D perhaps TRBD1 (5 bases). CDR3 size: 16 residues. The V gene lost 3 bases and the J gene lost 0 bases, with 15 bases spanning the gap. Per germline, CDR1 DFQATT and CDR2 SNEGSKA (reference sequence). The chain's CDR3 is CSASWGRMSSYNEQFF. The DNA for the CDR3 is TGCAGTGCTAGCTGGGGCAGGATGAGCTCCTACAATGAGCAGTTCTTC.

At least ten counts were recorded for this clonotype. Here the CDR3 DNA reads TGCGCCAGCAGCCGGGGGAATACTCTATCGGACGAGCAGTACTTC. This encodes CASSRGNTLSDEQYF. This sequence joins TRBV4-3 and TRBJ2-7; D could derive from TRBD1 or TRBD2 (5 bases each). Germline values: CDR1 LGHNA, CDR2 YSLEER. The CDR3 totals 15 residues. Trimming took off 4 bases at V and 5 bases at J, with 18 bases between the two ends.

This sequence joins TRBV6-2 or TRBV6-3 and TRBJ2-7; TRBD1 matches 9 bases. Germline CDR1 MNHEY, CDR2 SVGEGT. CDR3 size: 13 residues. V gave up 8 bases and J gave up 2 bases; unmatched junction bases: 4. The CDR3 DNA reads TGTGCCAGCGCCCGGGACAGGGCCTACGAGCAGTACTTC. Amino acid sequence: CASARDRAYEQYF.

A few counts support this clonotype. This rearrangement joins TRBV12-5 to TRBJ2-1; 7 bases are a match to TRBD2. Germline trimming cut 3 bases from V and 2 bases from J; bases unmatched to any gene: 4. The CDR3 contains 15 residues. The germline V gene encodes CDR1 LGHNT and CDR2 FRNRAP. CDR3 sequence: CASGFRLAAYNEQFF. In DNA, the CDR3 is TGTGCTAGTGGTTTTCGGCTAGCGGCCTACAATGAGCAGTTCTTC.